This entry is about one T cell receptor (beta chain). Its cognate antigen has yet to be identified. No qualities accompany the bases; no much larger clone lies one base away. For CDR1 and CDR2, the germline V gene lists MNHEY and SVGAGI. V drops 6 bases and J drops 1 base, leaving 8 bases in between. CDR3 length: 13 amino acids, cysteine to phenylalanine. The retained sequence is limited to the CDR3, 39 bases, with the frame set at the first base. This sample was taken from a study of neoadjuvant anti-PD-1 for oral cavity cancer (dated by TCRdb to the early 2020s). In terms of the full investigation: Before curative-intent surgical resection, most patients were given three to four biweekly doses of nivolumab at 3 mg/kg. Patients who did not progress were given a fourth nivolumab dose at about day 43 and had definitive surgical resection on days 50-56. Under RECIST 1.1, patients with complete response, partial response or stable disease were classed as responders, and patients with progression were classed as non-responders. There were 11 to 13 patients in the parent correlative cohort, and the response rate was about 36%. Overall results and qualifications from the work: The TCR analyses had only a few patients in each response group, and the authors called for validation in larger cohorts. After neoadjuvant nivolumab, significantly higher T cell clonality (Gini index) was found within PBMCs in non-responders than in responders. A higher pretreatment blood Treg/Th17 ratio correlated with both higher pretreatment blood TCRbeta clonality and lower post-treatment tumor TCRbeta clonality.

The time point tag for this specimen amounts to: before neoadjuvant nivolumab. None of the patients had received prior systemic or radiation treatment, and all were newly diagnosed with stage II-IVA oral cavity squamous cell carcinoma. Everyone in the cohort had locally advanced, HPV-negative oral cavity squamous cell carcinoma. No culture maintenance or expansion was done, as the peripheral blood mononuclear cells went straight to analysis. The samples were drawn from a longitudinal correlative study tied to a single-arm phase II trial testing neoadjuvant nivolumab in oral cavity squamous cell carcinoma. Subject-matched pre- and post-treatment PBMCs and tumors from three responders and three non-responders were subjected to genomic DNA-based TCRbeta sequencing. Peripheral blood mononuclear cells were drawn once before nivolumab treatment and a second time after treatment, when surgery took place. The Maxwell RSC DNA from Cells kit was used to extract genomic DNA from PBMCs.

PBMC libraries used mostly 480 ng of input genomic DNA for deep sequencing, with six replicates per sample. The immunoSEQ hsTCRbeta kit was used to prepare TCRbeta libraries according to the manufacturer's instructions. An Illumina NovaSeq 6000 S4 flow cell was used to sequence the final libraries, which had first been combined to 3 nM. The published analysis was carried out like this. The immunoSEQ Analyzer was used for raw data preprocessing and quality control. The analysis was limited to productive rearrangements, and each clonotype was defined by a unique CDR3 amino acid sequence. Repertoire clonality was estimated as the Gini-Simpson index, which was computed with the R package tcR. Student's t test was used to compare Gini indices, and Pearson correlation was used to assess associations with tumor size change. TCRdb took this table from immuneACCESS and kept in-frame rearrangements with V and J called. Such tables lack part of the clones; where checked against another copy, unresolved V genes explain under half of the gap, and the rest is unexplained. V, J and clone size reflect that table, while D and trimming were determined from the DNA. Present in this sample are 60,000 to 75,000 clones, around four fifths of which were seen just once. 3% to 4% of the sample is in the top ten clones.

This receptor chain uses TRBV6-5 and TRBJ2-3, with no reliable assignment of the D segment. This receptor was identified in a person between 40 and 80 years old with oral cavity squamous cell carcinoma. Sequenced material: PBMCs, taken before nivolumab (anti-PD-1) treatment. The nucleotides read TGTGCCAGCAGCCTGCAGGGCACAGATACGCAGTATTTT. Translated, it gives CASSLQGTDTQYF.